The clone carrying this T cell receptor beta chain appeared once. Its antigen is not identified. The CDR3 totals 15 residues. V shed 0 bases and J shed 10 bases, with 15 bases lying between them. The germline V gene encodes CDR1 LGHNA and CDR2 YSLEER. Clones were sequenced by immunoSEQ multiplex PCR, and TCRdb holds only the in-frame ones, with some missing. The sample has 50,000 or so clones, about 77% seen once. This record comes from a study of a mutant IDH1 vaccine in newly diagnosed glioma. Notes on the study in general: The study observed vaccine-induced immune responses in approximately 93% of patients.

Documented time point: week 5, during vaccination. Topical imiquimod was applied with each vaccine dose, which held 300 ug of mutant IDH1 20-mer peptide. This sequence joins TRBV4-3 and TRBJ1-4; no definite D call. This specimen consisted of PBMCs, obtained from a glioma patient whose treatment included an IDH1 peptide vaccine. The receptor was derived from a woman in her thirties or forties with glioma. The CDR3: CASSQEGTGEGKLFF. As DNA, the CDR3 is TGCGCCAGCAGCCAAGAAGGAACCGGGGAGGGAAAACTGTTTTTT.